Below are 9 T cell receptor beta chains sequenced from a single sample in a study of response to subunit inactivated influenza vaccine. MiXCR was run by TCRdb on the RT-PCR reads, yielding one entry per CDR3 protein. The table lists 150,000 to 200,000 distinct CDR3 sequences, about 9% of them singletons. The sequencing used non-naive T cells sorted from PBMCs, collected on the day of vaccination. These receptor sequences come from a man aged 50 to 60 who received an inactivated influenza vaccine.

In this sample, this clonotype turned up many times. CDR3 coding DNA: TGTGCCAGCAGTTCCCTGGGACAGGGGAGTGAAAAACTGTTTTTT. Its translation is CASSSLGQGSEKLFF. The rearrangement uses TRBV6-5 and TRBJ1-4; 10 bases agree with TRBD1. The CDR3 runs to 15 residues. In germline, CDR1 is MNHEY, CDR2 SVGAGI. After removal of 4 bases from V and 7 bases from J, the junction contained 6 bases not matched to a gene.

The chain carries TRBV12-3 or TRBV12-4 and TRBJ2-4; D is possibly TRBD1 (5 bases). CDR3 length: 14 residues. V dropped 1 base and J dropped 4 bases, with 8 bases sitting between them. In DNA form, the CDR3 reads TGTGCCAGCAGTTTAGGACAGAATAAAAACATTCAGTACTTC. It specifies CASSLGQNKNIQYF.

With respect to this clonotype: This clone may be a read error of a much larger clone one base away. The CDR3, as DNA: TGTGCCAGCTCATCTCTACCGGGAGAGGGCAATGAGCAGTTCTTC. This encodes CASSSLPGEGNEQFF. V and J are TRBV18 and TRBJ2-1; possibly TRBD2 for D (6 bases). Germline CDR1 KGHSH, CDR2 LQKENI. Trimming removed 5 bases at V and 6 bases at J, with 17 bases between. This CDR3 region has 15 residues. Variable domain in full (rest from reference TRBV18 and TRBJ2-1): NAGVMQNPRHLVRRRGQEARLRCSPMKGHSHVYWYRQLPEEGLKFMVYLQKENIIDESGMPKERFSAEFPKEGPSILRIQQVVRGDSAAYFCASSSLPGEGNEQFFGPGTRLTVL.

This clonotype has a count of ten or more. The chain carries TRBV5-1 and TRBJ1-4; no reliable D call. The length of the CDR3 is 16 residues. Trimming took off 2 bases at V and 4 bases at J, with 15 bases between the two ends. Germline V gives CDR1 SGHRS, CDR2 YFSETQ. CDR3 sequence (DNA): TGCGCCAGCAGCTTTCGGCCTCAGCAAGATAATGAAAAACTGTTTTTT. This gives the protein CASSFRPQQDNEKLFF.

The rearrangement links TRBV20-1 to TRBJ2-1; the D is unclear. V was clipped by 2 bases and J by 7 bases, with 6 bases between them. Germline V gene lookup returns CDR1 DFQATT and CDR2 SNEGSKA (reference sequence). The CDR3 consists of 11 residues. CDR3 DNA sequence: TGCAGTGCTAGATTCGGGAATGAGCAGTTCTTC. Residues: CSARFGNEQFF.

This clonotype was seen many times. The V gene is TRBV2, the J gene TRBJ1-5, with a possible D match to TRBD1 (6 bases). Trimming took off 6 bases at V and 4 bases at J, with 16 bases between the two ends. This CDR3 comprises 15 residues. Looked up from germline, CDR1 is SNHLY and CDR2 is FYNNEI. The CDR3 bases are TGTGCCAGCAGAAACAGCGGGACACCAAATCAGCCCCAGCATTTT. Its translation is CASRNSGTPNQPQHF.

This clonotype has only a few counts. The rearrangement links TRBV12-3 or TRBV12-4 to TRBJ1-2; the D gene is possibly TRBD1 (5 bases). V shed 0 bases and J shed 7 bases, with 18 bases lying between them. There are 16 residues in the CDR3. In DNA, the CDR3 is TGTGCCAGCAGTTTAGCCGTCGGGGCCAAGTTCGGTGGCTACACCTTC. Protein sequence: CASSLAVGAKFGGYTF.

This clonotype was observed a handful of times. The CDR3 DNA reads TGTGCCAGCAGCCCCGCCGCCACGGTTAGTCGGGCCTACCTAAACAATGAGCAGTTCTTC. Residues: CASSPAATVSRAYLNNEQFF. V is TRBV6-2 or TRBV6-3 and J is TRBJ2-1; D uncertain. The germline gives CDR1 MNHEY, CDR2 SVGEGT. Trimming took 6 bases from V and 5 from J, leaving 32 bases between them. The CDR3 has 20 amino acids.

This clonotype was recorded once. This sequence joins TRBV19 and TRBJ2-3; the D gene is possibly TRBD1 (6 bases). The CDR3 extends over 15 amino acids. Germline values: CDR1 LNHDA, CDR2 SQIVND (reference sequence). V was clipped by 6 bases and J by 1 base, with 14 bases between them. The CDR3, as DNA: TGTGCCAGTAGCGAGCAGGGGACCCGCACAGATACGCAGTATTTT. This codes for CASSEQGTRTDTQYF.